One and the same sample provided the 13 T cell receptor beta chains below, sequenced in a study of patients and donors after allogeneic stem cell transplantation. A single record per CDR3 protein comes from TCRdb applying MiXCR to the RT-PCR reads. The repertoire holds about 70,000 distinct CDR3 sequences, with more than 25% as singletons. Sequenced input: blood, either unsorted or a sorted T cell fraction (not recorded which). The source of these receptors is a human donor who was either an allogeneic HSCT recipient or a stem cell or donor lymphocyte infusion donor (not recorded which). It is not recorded whose cells these are; they may come from a transplant donor.

This clonotype was seen a few times. The rearrangement uses TRBV28 and TRBJ2-5, with 8 nucleotides matching TRBD1. The CDR3 totals 15 residues. Trimming took 5 bases from V and 3 from J; bases not matched to a gene: 8. CDR1 and CDR2 (germline): MDHEN, SYDVKM. The CDR3 reads CASSPSGTGKETQYF. In nucleotides, the CDR3 is TGTGCCAGCAGTCCCTCCGGGACAGGAAAAGAGACCCAGTACTTC.

The rearrangement joins TRBV10-3 to TRBJ1-2, with 9 bases fitting TRBD1. CDR3 length: 14 amino acids. The junction had 10 bases not matched to a gene; V was cut back by 8 bases and J by 6 bases. Germline loops: CDR1 ENHRY, CDR2 SYGVKD. CDR3 in DNA: TGTGCCATCGGGACAGGGACCTATGTGCATGGCTACACCTTC. It encodes CAIGTGTYVHGYTF.

The chain's CDR3 is CSASGEPYRSYNEQFF. The CDR3 region has the DNA TGCAGTGCTAGCGGGGAGCCCTATCGGTCCTACAATGAGCAGTTCTTC. The V and J genes are TRBV20-1 and TRBJ2-1; D is perhaps TRBD2 (5 bases). Germline assignment: CDR1 DFQATT and CDR2 SNEGSKA (reference sequence). Deletions cut 3 bases from V and 1 base from J, with 16 bases between. CDR3 length: 16 amino acids.

In this sample, this clonotype turned up a few times. The CDR3: CASSFFRTGFQPQHF. CDR3 in DNA: TGTGCCAGCAGTTTTTTTCGCACAGGCTTTCAGCCCCAGCATTTT. The genes are TRBV28 and TRBJ1-5; D possibly corresponds to TRBD1 (5 bases). Germline CDR1 MDHEN, CDR2 SYDVKM. V lost 3 bases to trimming and J lost 6 bases, with 15 bases between them. This CDR3 spans 15 amino acids.

This clonotype was seen a few times. The chain uses TRBV5-6 and TRBJ1-4; TRBD1 is a possible D gene (6 bases). The CDR3 sequence is 13 residues long. Germline V gives CDR1 SGHDT, CDR2 YYEEEE. Trimming stripped 5 bases from V and 14 bases from J, with 19 bases between. CDR3 in amino acids: CASRPWGAGELFF. In DNA, the CDR3 is TGTGCCAGCAGGCCCTGGGGGGCTGGTGAGCTGTTTTTT.

V gene TRBV7-9 combines with J gene TRBJ2-7; a possible D gene is TRBD2 (5 bases). The V end lost 4 bases, the J end lost 3 bases, and 16 bases lay between the germline ends. Germline-derived CDR1 and CDR2 are SEHNR and FQNEAQ (reference sequence). This CDR3 is built from 15 residues. Here the CDR3 reads CASSYSSGNRYEQYF. The CDR3 DNA sequence: TGTGCCAGCAGCTACAGCTCCGGGAACCGCTACGAGCAGTACTTC.

The chain combines TRBV7-9 with TRBJ2-4; maybe TRBD2 (5 bases). The CDR3 covers 14 residues. Germline lookup yields CDR1 SEHNR and CDR2 FQNEAQ (reference sequence). Deletions cut 1 base from V and 6 bases from J, with 10 bases between. CDR3 region: CASSLVIEGNIQYF. For the CDR3, the DNA is TGTGCCAGCAGCTTAGTAATCGAGGGAAACATTCAGTACTTC.

This clonotype was seen more than once but under ten times. The V gene is TRBV4-2, the J gene TRBJ2-2; 8 nucleotides align to TRBD1. Germline V gives CDR1 LGHNA, CDR2 YNFKEQ. V shed 4 bases, J shed 3 bases, and the junction held 7 bases outside the gene matches. The CDR3 is made up of 16 amino acids. In DNA, the CDR3 is TGTGCCAGCAGCCCGAGACAGGGGCCAGACACCGGGGAGCTGTTTTTT. It specifies CASSPRQGPDTGELFF.

This clonotype has more than one count but fewer than ten. The rearrangement uses TRBV9 and TRBJ2-2, with D tentatively TRBD1 or TRBD2 (5 bases each). The CDR3 totals 17 residues. Trimming removed 0 bases at V and 2 bases at J, with 14 bases between. Germline V lookup: CDR1 SGDLS, CDR2 YYNGEE. The DNA for the CDR3 is TGTGCCAGCAGCGTAGCTTCTAGAGGGGTTAACACCGGGGAGCTGTTTTTT. Protein sequence: CASSVASRGVNTGELFF. The variable domain in full, with the rest retrieved from reference TRBV9 and TRBJ2-2, is DSGVTQTPKHLITATGQRVTLRCSPRSGDLSVYWYQQSLDQGLQFLIQYYNGEERAKGNILERFSAQQFPDLHSELNLSSLELGDSALYFCASSVASRGVNTGELFFGEGSRLTVL.

This clonotype was counted only a few times. The V and J genes are TRBV12-3 or TRBV12-4 and TRBJ2-5; D call uncertain. The CDR3 spans 13 residues. V lost 3 bases, J lost 5 bases, and 10 bases lay in between. The chain's CDR3 is CASSFWSLETQYF. CDR3 nucleotide sequence: TGTGCCAGCAGTTTCTGGTCGTTGGAGACCCAGTACTTC.

This clonotype was seen a handful of times. The rearrangement uses TRBV4-1 and TRBJ1-1, with a possible D match to TRBD1 (6 bases). Germline V lookup: CDR1 MGHRA, CDR2 YSYEKL. The CDR3 has 12 amino acids. Trimming pared 0 bases from V and 11 bases from J, leaving 10 bases between. The CDR3 loop is CASSQDSQGAFF. Written as DNA, the CDR3 is TGCGCCAGCAGCCAAGATTCGCAGGGGGCTTTCTTT.

This clonotype was counted a few times. The chain carries TRBV15 and TRBJ1-6; perhaps TRBD1 as D (5 bases). Trimming left V 3 bases short and J 9 bases short, with 12 bases between. The CDR3 covers 14 residues. Germline values: CDR1 LNHNV, CDR2 YYDKDF (reference sequence). CDR3 nucleotides: TGTGCCACCAGCAGTCAAAGCGGGGGTTCACCCCTCCACTTT. This translates into CATSSQSGGSPLHF.

This rearrangement joins TRBV18 to TRBJ2-1; no clear D gene. This CDR3 is 15 amino acids long. CDR1 and CDR2 from the germline V gene are KGHSH and LQKENI. V dropped 2 bases and J dropped 2 bases, with 10 bases sitting between them. CDR3 sequence: CASSPNRLTYNEQFF. CDR3 sequence (DNA): TGTGCCAGCTCACCAAACAGACTTACCTACAATGAGCAGTTCTTC.